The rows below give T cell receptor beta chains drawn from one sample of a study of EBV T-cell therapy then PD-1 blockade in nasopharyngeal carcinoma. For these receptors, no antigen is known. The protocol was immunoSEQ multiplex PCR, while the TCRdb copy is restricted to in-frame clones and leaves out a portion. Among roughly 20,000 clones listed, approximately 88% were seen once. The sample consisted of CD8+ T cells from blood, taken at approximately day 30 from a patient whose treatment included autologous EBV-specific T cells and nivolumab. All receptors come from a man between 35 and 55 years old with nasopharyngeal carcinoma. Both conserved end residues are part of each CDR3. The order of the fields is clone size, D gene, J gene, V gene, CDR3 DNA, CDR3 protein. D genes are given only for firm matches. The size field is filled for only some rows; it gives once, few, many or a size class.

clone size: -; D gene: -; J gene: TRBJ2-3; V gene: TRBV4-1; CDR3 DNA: TGCGCCAGCAGCCTACTCCCACGAGAAGATACGCAGTATTTT; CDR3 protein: CASSLLPREDTQYF
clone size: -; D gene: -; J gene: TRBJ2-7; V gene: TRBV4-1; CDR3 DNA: TGCGCCAGCAGCCAAGTGGACGGTGGGAACTACGAGCAGTACTTC; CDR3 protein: CASSQVDGGNYEQYF
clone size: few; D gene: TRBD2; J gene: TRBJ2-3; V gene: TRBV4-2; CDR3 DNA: TGTGCCAGCAGCCAAGATCTAGCGGGGGGTACAGATACGCAGTATTTT; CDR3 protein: CASSQDLAGGTDTQYF
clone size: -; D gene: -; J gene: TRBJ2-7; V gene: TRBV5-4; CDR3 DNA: TGTGCCAGCAGCTTGGAAGGGGACTACGAGCAGTACTTC; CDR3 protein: CASSLEGDYEQYF
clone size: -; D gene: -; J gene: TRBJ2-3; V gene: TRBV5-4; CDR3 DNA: TGTGCCAGCAGCCCCCCCAATACAGATACGCAGTATTTT; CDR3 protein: CASSPPNTDTQYF
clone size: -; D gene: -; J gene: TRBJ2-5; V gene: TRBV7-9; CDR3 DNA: TGTGCCAGCAGCTTACGGGGTTCGGAGGAAGAGACCCAGTACTTC; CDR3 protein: CASSLRGSEEETQYF
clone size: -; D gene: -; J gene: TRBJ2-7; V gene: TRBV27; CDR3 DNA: TGTGCCAGCAGTCCTGGCTACGAGCAGTACTTC; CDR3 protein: CASSPGYEQYF
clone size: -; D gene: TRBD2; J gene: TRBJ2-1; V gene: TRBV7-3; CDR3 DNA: TGTGCCAGCAGCTTAAGGGACTACCCCAATGAGCAGTTCTTC; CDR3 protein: CASSLRDYPNEQFF
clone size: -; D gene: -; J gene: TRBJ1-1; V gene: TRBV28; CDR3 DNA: TGTGCCAGCACCCCCAACACTGAAGCTTTCTTT; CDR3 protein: CASTPNTEAFF
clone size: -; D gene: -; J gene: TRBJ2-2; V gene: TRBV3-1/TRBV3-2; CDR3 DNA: TGTGCCAGCAGCATACCTGGGGACGGAACCACCGGGGAGCTGTTTTTT; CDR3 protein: CASSIPGDGTTGELFF
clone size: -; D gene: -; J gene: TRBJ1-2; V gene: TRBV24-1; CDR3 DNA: TGTGCCACCAGTGGGGAAGGGACTAACTATGGCTACACCTTC; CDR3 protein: CATSGEGTNYGYTF
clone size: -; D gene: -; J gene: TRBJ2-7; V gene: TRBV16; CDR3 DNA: TGTGCCAGCAGCCGCCTCGGAATCTCCTACGAGCAGTACTTC; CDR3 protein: CASSRLGISYEQYF
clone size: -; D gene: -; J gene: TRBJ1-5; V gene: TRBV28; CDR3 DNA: TGTGCCAGCAGTCCCAATCCCTGGGGGTATAGCAATCAGCCCCAGCATTTT; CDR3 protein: CASSPNPWGYSNQPQHF
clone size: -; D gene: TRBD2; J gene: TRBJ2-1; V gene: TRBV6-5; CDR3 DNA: TGTGCCAGCAGTTACTCAGGGACTAACAATGAGCAGTTCTTC; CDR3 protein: CASSYSGTNNEQFF
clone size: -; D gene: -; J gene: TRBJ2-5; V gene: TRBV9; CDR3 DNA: TGTGCCAGCAGCTTGGAGGGGTCCCACGGCACGTTACAAGAGACCCAGTACTTC; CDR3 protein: CASSLEGSHGTLQETQYF
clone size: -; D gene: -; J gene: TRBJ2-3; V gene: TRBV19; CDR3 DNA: TGTGCCAGTAGTCTAGAGTCACCAAATCGGATGGCAGATACGCAGTATTTT; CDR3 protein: CASSLESPNRMADTQYF
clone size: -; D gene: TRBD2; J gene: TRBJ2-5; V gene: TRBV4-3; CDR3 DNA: TGCGCCAGCAGCCCTGGGACTAGCGGCCAAGAGACCCAGTACTTC; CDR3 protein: CASSPGTSGQETQYF
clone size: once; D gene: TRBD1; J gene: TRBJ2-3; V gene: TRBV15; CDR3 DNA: TGTGCCACCAGCGGCCGGGGACAGGGCGGAACAGATACGCAGTATTTT; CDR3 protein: CATSGRGQGGTDTQYF
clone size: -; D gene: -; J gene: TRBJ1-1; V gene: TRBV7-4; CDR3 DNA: TGTGCCAGCAGCTCCGGGGAGTTGAACACTGAAGCTTTCTTT; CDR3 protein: CASSSGELNTEAFF
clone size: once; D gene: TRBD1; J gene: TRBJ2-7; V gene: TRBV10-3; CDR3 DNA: TGTGCCATCCTTGAGGCGAGGGGGCCGGCCTACGAGCAGTACTTC; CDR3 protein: CAILEARGPAYEQYF
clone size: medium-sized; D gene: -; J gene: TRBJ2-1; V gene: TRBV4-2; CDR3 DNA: TGTGCCAGCAGCCAAGATTCCGGAGGGTCCTACAATGAGCAGTTCTTC; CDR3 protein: CASSQDSGGSYNEQFF
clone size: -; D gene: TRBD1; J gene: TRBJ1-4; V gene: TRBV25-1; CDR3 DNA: TGTGCCAGCAGTGAATCGGGACAGGGGCGGACTAATGAAAAACTGTTTTTT; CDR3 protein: CASSESGQGRTNEKLFF
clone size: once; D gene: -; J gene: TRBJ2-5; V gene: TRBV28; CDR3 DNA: TGTGCCAGCAGTTTAGTTAAGGAAGCCAGGGGGGACCAAGAGACCCAGTACTTC; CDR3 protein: CASSLVKEARGDQETQYF
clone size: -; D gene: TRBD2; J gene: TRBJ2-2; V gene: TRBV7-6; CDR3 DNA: TGTGCCAGCAGCTACAACGTGGGGGAGGGCACCGGGGAGCTGTTTTTT; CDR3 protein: CASSYNVGEGTGELFF
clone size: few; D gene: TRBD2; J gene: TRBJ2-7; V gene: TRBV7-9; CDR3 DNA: TGTGCCAGCAGCTTAGCGCGTGGTAGCGGGAGGGCCTACGAGCAGTACTTC; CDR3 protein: CASSLARGSGRAYEQYF
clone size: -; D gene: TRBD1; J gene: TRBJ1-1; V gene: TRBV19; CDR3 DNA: TGTGCCAGTAGTTTTGGGACAGGGCCCTACGCTTTCTTT; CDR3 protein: CASSFGTGPYAFF
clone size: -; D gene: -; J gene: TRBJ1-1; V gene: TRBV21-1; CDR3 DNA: TGTGCCAGCGAGGGTTCTGAAGCTTTCTTT; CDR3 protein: CASEGSEAFF
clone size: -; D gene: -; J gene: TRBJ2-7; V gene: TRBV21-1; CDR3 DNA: TGTGCCAGCAGCAAGGAAACAGGGTTCTGCGAGCAGTACTTC; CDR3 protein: CASSKETGFCEQYF
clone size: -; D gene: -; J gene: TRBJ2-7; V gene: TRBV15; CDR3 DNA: TGTGCCACCAGCAGAGAACGATGGGGGGTTTCGTACGAGCAGTACTTC; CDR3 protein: CATSRERWGVSYEQYF
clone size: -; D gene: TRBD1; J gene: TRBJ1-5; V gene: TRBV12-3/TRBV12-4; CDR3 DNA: TGTGCCAGCGATGGACAGGGCGATCAGCCCCAGCATTTT; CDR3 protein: CASDGQGDQPQHF
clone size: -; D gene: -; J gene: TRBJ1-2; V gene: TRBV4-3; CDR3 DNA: TGCGCCAGCAGCCAAGAGTGGCAGGGGCCCTATGGCTACACCTTC; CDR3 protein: CASSQEWQGPYGYTF
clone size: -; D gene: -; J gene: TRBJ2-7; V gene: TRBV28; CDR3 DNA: TGTGCCAGCAGCCCCGTCGTGGCAGGGATCCCCTACGAGCAGTACTTC; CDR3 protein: CASSPVVAGIPYEQYF
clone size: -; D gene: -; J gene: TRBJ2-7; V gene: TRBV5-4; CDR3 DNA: TGTGCCAGCAGCGTACGCGGCTCCTACGAGCAGTACTTC; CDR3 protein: CASSVRGSYEQYF
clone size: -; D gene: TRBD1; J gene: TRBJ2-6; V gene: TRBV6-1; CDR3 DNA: TGTGCCAGCAGTGAAGGAGGACAGGGGGTGTCGGGGGCCAACGTCCTGACTTTC; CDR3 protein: CASSEGGQGVSGANVLTF
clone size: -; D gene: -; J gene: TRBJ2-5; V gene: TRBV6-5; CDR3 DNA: TGTGCCAGCAGTTACGCGCTAGCTGCGGGAGAGACCCAGTACTTC; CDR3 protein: CASSYALAAGETQYF
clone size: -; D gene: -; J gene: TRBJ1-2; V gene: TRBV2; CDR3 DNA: TGTGCCAGCACCGGAGGTGGCTACACCTTC; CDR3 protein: CASTGGGYTF
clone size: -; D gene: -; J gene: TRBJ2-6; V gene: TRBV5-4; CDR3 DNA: TGTGCCAGCAGCTGGGTAGCCGGCCCTGGGGCCAACGTCCTGACTTTC; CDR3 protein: CASSWVAGPGANVLTF
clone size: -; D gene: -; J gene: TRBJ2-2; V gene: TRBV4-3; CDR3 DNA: TGCGCCAGCAGCCAAGTTTCGCCAGGGGGGGCCGGGGAGCTGTTTTTT; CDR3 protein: CASSQVSPGGAGELFF
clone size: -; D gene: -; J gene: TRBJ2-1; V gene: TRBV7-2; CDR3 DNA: TGTGCCAGCAGCTCCTCCGACCGCCCCTCCTACAATGAGCAGTTCTTC; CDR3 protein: CASSSSDRPSYNEQFF
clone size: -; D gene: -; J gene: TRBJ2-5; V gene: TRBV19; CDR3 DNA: TGTGCCAGTACCCTAGGGTATACCACAGGAGAGACCCAGTACTTC; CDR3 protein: CASTLGYTTGETQYF
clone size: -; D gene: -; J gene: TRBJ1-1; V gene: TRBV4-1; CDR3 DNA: TGCGCCAGCAGCCAAATCGGGGGCGCGGTCACTGAAGCTTTCTTT; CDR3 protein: CASSQIGGAVTEAFF
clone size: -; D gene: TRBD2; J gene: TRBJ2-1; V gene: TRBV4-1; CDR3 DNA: TGCGCCAGCAGCCAACTCCCAGCGGGGGCCAACTACAATGAGCAGTTCTTC; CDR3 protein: CASSQLPAGANYNEQFF
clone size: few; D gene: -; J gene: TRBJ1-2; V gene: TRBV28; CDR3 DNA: TGTGCCAGCAGTTCCCACAGGGAGACTGGCTACACCTTC; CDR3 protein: CASSSHRETGYTF
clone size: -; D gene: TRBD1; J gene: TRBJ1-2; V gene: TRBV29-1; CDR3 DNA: TGCAGCGTTGAAGATACCGGACAGGGAAAGGTGGCTAACTATGGCTACACCTTC; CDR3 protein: CSVEDTGQGKVANYGYTF
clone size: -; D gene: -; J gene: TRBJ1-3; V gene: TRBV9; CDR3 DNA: TGTGCCAGCAGCGTCGGCTCTGGAAACACCATATATTTT; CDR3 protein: CASSVGSGNTIYF
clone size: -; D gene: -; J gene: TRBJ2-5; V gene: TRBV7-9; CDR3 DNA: TGTGCCAGCAGGCACCCGGACCACTACGGGACCCAGTACTTC; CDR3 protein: CASRHPDHYGTQYF
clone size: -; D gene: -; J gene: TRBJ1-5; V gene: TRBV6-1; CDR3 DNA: TGTGCCAGCAGTGAAGTTGGGACCTGGCCCCAGCATTTT; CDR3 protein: CASSEVGTWPQHF
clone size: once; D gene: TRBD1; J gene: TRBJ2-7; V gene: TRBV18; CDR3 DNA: TGTGCCAGCTCACCGAAAGACAGGGGGAGCTCCTACGAGCAGTACTTC; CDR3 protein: CASSPKDRGSSYEQYF
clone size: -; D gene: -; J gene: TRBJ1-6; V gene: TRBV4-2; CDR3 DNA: TGTGCCAGCAGCCAAACCGACCCGTATAATTCACCCCTCCACTTT; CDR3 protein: CASSQTDPYNSPLHF
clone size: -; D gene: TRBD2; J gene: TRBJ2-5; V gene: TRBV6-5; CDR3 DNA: TGTGCCAGCGGTCTAGCGGGGGGATTACAAGAGACCCAGTACTTC; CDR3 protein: CASGLAGGLQETQYF
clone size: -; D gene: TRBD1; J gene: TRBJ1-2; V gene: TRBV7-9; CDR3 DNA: TGTGCCAGCAGCTTCATGACAGGGGGCAGCTATGGCTACACCTTC; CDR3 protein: CASSFMTGGSYGYTF
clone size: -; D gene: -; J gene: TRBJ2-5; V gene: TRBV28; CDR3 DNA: TGTGCCAGCAGAAGGACAGTGTGGGGGCAAGAGACCCAGTACTTC; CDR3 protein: CASRRTVWGQETQYF
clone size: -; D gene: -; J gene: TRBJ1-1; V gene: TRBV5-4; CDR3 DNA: TGTGCCAGCAGCTTAGAGATGAACACTGAAGCTTTCTTT; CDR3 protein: CASSLEMNTEAFF
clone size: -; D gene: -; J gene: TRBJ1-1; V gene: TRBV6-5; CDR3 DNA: TGTGCCAGCAGGACCGTGGGGATGAACACTGAAGCTTTCTTT; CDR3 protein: CASRTVGMNTEAFF
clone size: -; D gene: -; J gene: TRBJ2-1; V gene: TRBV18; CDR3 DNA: TGTGCCAGCTCACCCCGGGACTTCTCCGGGGCTGAGCAGTTCTTC; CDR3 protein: CASSPRDFSGAEQFF
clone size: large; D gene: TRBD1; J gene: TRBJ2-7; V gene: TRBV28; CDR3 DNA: TGTGCCAGCAGTTTAGAGCAGGGGGCGAACGACGAGCAGTACTTC; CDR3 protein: CASSLEQGANDEQYF
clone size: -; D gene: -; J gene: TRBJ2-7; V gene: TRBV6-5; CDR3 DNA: TGTGCCGTAGGGGGAGGGGGTTGGGAGCAGTACTTC; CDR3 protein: CAVGGGGWEQYF
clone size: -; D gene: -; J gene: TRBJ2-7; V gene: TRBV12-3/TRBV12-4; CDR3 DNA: TGTGCCAGCAGTTTATTAGGCTACGAGCAGTACTTC; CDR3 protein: CASSLLGYEQYF
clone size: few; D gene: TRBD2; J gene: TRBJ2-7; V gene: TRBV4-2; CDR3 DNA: TGTGCCAGCAGCCAAGATGGGGCGGGGGGATCCTACGAGCAGTACTTC; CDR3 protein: CASSQDGAGGSYEQYF
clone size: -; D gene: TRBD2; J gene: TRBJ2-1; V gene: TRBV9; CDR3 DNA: TGTGCCAGTTCTCTCCGGGGGGAGAACTACAATGAGCAGTTCTTC; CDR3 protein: CASSLRGENYNEQFF